This TCR beta chain was observed in a study of T cells in Graves' hyperthyroidism and ophthalmopathy. Using RNA transcripts as the source, TCR beta CDR3 regions were amplified. First-round RT-PCR of the TCR CDR3 relied on the HTBI primer set. TCRdb called the multiplex PCR reads again in MiXCR, with one record for every CDR3 protein. The sample has about 590,000 distinct CDR3 sequences, approximately 14% seen once. The PBMCs studied were ones that came from approximately 9.9 ml fresh peripheral blood. This clonotype was seen repeatedly, ten times or more. Looked up from germline, CDR1 is SGHNT and CDR2 is YENEEA. The ends were cut back, 3 bases at V and 6 bases at J, with 15 bases in the middle. This CDR3 contains 14 residues.

The sample consisted of blood. This sequence joins TRBV11-3 and TRBJ2-7, with D tentatively TRBD1 or TRBD2 (5 bases each). This clonotype was obtained from a woman in her twenties or thirties with Graves' hyperthyroidism. CDR3 region: CASSLIRVGGEQYF. As DNA, the CDR3 is TGTGCCAGCAGCTTGATAAGGGTTGGGGGCGAGCAGTACTTC.